These 26 T cell receptor beta chains originate from one sample sequenced in a study of a mutant IDH1 vaccine in newly diagnosed glioma. Method: immunoSEQ multiplex PCR; TCRdb's copy keeps in-frame clones and lacks some. This table has about 26,000 clones, more than 65% appearing once. These receptors have no identified antigens. Time point of the sample: week 5, during vaccination. Every vaccine dose comprised 300 ug of mutant IDH1 20-mer peptide plus topical imiquimod. Here the sequenced sample was PBMCs, taken from a glioma patient whose treatment included an IDH1 peptide vaccine. The receptors here all came from a man aged 40-55 years with glioma. Some clones in this sample may be carry-over from other donors' samples.

V usage is TRBV5-4 and J usage is TRBJ1-2; D remains unclear. The CDR3 is made up of 12 amino acids. V lost 0 bases, J lost 8 bases, and 8 bases lay in between. The V gene's germline CDR1 is SGHNT and CDR2 YYREEE (reference sequence). CDR3 sequence reads: CASSLDPGGYTF. The CDR3 DNA reads as TGTGCCAGCAGCTTGGACCCGGGCGGCTACACCTTC.

A few counts support this clone. The chain employs TRBV5-6 and TRBJ1-2, with D possibly TRBD1 on 5 matching bases. V lost 3 bases to trimming and J lost 6 bases, with 21 bases between them. CDR3 length: 16 residues. The germline V gene has CDR1 SGHDT and CDR2 YYEEEE. In DNA form, the CDR3 reads TGTGCCAGCAGCTCCCCTCTGGCAGGGAAAGACAATGGCTACACCTTC. Translation gives CASSSPLAGKDNGYTF. The entire variable domain, with the rest obtained from reference TRBV5-6 and TRBJ1-2, is as follows: DAGVTQSPTHLIKTRGQQVTLRCSPKSGHDTVSWYQQALGQGPQFIFQYYEEEERQRGNFPDRFSGHQFPNYSSELNVNALLLGDSALYLCASSSPLAGKDNGYTFGSGTRLTVV.

The chain employs TRBV27 and TRBJ1-6; D is unresolved. The V end lost 5 bases, the J end lost 0 bases, and 11 bases lay between the germline ends. Looked up from germline, CDR1 is MNHEY and CDR2 is SMNVEV (reference sequence). This CDR3 region has 16 residues. The CDR3 region is CASSKWQPSYNSPLHF. The CDR3 DNA is TGTGCCAGCAGTAAGTGGCAGCCCTCCTATAATTCACCCCTCCACTTT.

The chain links TRBV5-8 to TRBJ1-2; tentatively, D is TRBD1 (5 bases). The CDR3 totals 13 residues. From germline, CDR1 is SGHTS and CDR2 YDEGEE. V was pared by 4 bases and J by 4 bases, with 11 bases between. The CDR3 is CASSLGGGYGYTF. In DNA, the CDR3 is TGTGCCAGCAGCCTCGGGGGAGGCTATGGCTACACCTTC.

This clone was seen a handful of times. The chain combines TRBV5-3 with TRBJ1-1, with D maybe TRBD1 (6 bases). TRBV5-3 is an ORF for which the function is uncertain. Deletions cut 4 bases from V and 3 bases from J, with 10 bases between. The CDR3 contains 13 residues. The CDR3 spells CARSRTGYTEAFF. The CDR3 DNA is TGTGCCAGAAGCAGAACAGGGTACACTGAAGCTTTCTTT.

CDR3 protein: CSVEGSPSLRAEETQYF. The CDR3, as DNA: TGCAGCGTTGAAGGCTCCCCTTCGCTAAGGGCCGAAGAGACCCAGTACTTC. This rearrangement joins TRBV29-1 to TRBJ2-5; D unclear. The V gene lost 1 base and the J gene lost 3 bases, with 21 bases spanning the gap. Germline CDR1 and CDR2: SQVTM and ANQGSEA. The CDR3 has 17 amino acids. The complete variable domain, with remaining parts taken from reference TRBV29-1 and TRBJ2-5, reads SAVISQKPSRDICQRGTSLTIQCQVDSQVTMMFWYRQQPGQSLTLIATANQGSEATYESGFVIDKFPISRPNLTFSTLTVSNMSPEDSSIYLCSVEGSPSLRAEETQYFGPGTRLLVL.

The chain combines TRBV11-3 with TRBJ2-3; the match to TRBD2 covers 10 bases. The V segment lost 5 bases and the J segment 2 bases; nucleotides outside the gene matches: 7. From germline, CDR1 is SGHNT and CDR2 YENEEA. CDR3 length equals 16 residues. The CDR3 protein is CASSKTSGDLTDTQYF. The CDR3 DNA follows: TGTGCCAGCAGCAAAACTAGCGGGGATCTCACAGATACGCAGTATTTT.

The rearrangement joins TRBV4-1 to TRBJ1-1; 7 bases agree with TRBD1. With 1 base clipped from V and 11 bases from J, the junction kept 4 bases outside the gene matches. The CDR3 consists of 12 residues. Per the germline V gene, CDR1 is MGHRA and CDR2 is YSYEKL. The CDR3 DNA reads as TGCGCCAGCAGCCAAGGACAGGGATTTGCTTTCTTT. Translating it yields CASSQGQGFAFF.

The chain recombines TRBV5-5 with TRBJ1-1; the D is unclear. The CDR3 extends over 13 amino acids. V lost 0 bases and J lost 2, with 5 bases in between. The V gene's germline CDR1 is SGHKS and CDR2 YYEKEE (reference sequence). The CDR3 DNA reads TGTGCCAGCAGCTTGGCGAGTAACACTGAAGCTTTCTTT. Amino acids: CASSLASNTEAFF.

The genes are TRBV10-1 and TRBJ1-1, with 8 bases matching TRBD1. CDR3 length: 16 amino acids. Germline CDR1 and CDR2: WNHNN and SYGVQD (reference sequence). V was pared by 4 bases and J by 5 bases, with 12 bases of the junction left unmatched. In DNA form, the CDR3 reads TGCGCCAGCAGTGGTGGGGGGGGACAGGTCGGGACTGAAGCTTTCTTT. Translating it yields CASSGGGGQVGTEAFF.

The rearrangement joins TRBV5-4 to TRBJ1-6; perhaps TRBD1 as D (5 bases). This CDR3 region has 17 residues. Germline assignment: CDR1 SGHNT and CDR2 YYREEE (reference sequence). Trimming removed 3 bases at V and 2 bases at J, with 15 bases between. CDR3 sequence (DNA): TGTGCCAGCAGCTCGGGACGCTCCGGAACCTATAATTCACCCCTCCACTTT. Translation: CASSSGRSGTYNSPLHF.

In regard to this clone: A much larger clone differs by one base, so this may be a read error. This chain joins TRBV6-1 and TRBJ1-1; 8 bases match TRBD1. The CDR3 spans 15 residues. The V gene's germline CDR1 is MNHNS and CDR2 SASEGT. The ends lost 6 bases at V and 9 bases at J; junction bases unmatched: 15. The CDR3 DNA reads TGTGCCAGCAGCTTCTTGGACAGGGAGGTTTCTAAAGCTTTCTTT. Protein: CASSFLDREVSKAFF.

The J gene is TRBJ1-4, the V gene TRBV10-3; D unresolved. Trimming cost V 2 bases and J 8 bases, with 12 bases left between them. Looked up from germline, CDR1 is ENHRY and CDR2 is SYGVKD. There are 14 residues in the CDR3. The CDR3 is CAISEDRLGEKLFF. The CDR3 bases are TGTGCCATCAGTGAGGACCGACTCGGGGAAAAACTGTTTTTT.

The V gene is TRBV19, the J gene TRBJ1-2; TRBD1 agrees at 9 bases. The CDR3 is 12 amino acids. Trimming removed 8 bases from V and 5 bases from J; junction bases left unmatched: 3. Germline loops: CDR1 LNHDA, CDR2 SQIVND (reference sequence). The DNA of the CDR3 is TGTGCCAGTGGGACAGGGAATTATGGCTACACCTTC. Its protein product is CASGTGNYGYTF.

This clone appeared a few times. V gene TRBV5-1 combines with J gene TRBJ2-3; 10 bases fit TRBD2. With 2 bases clipped from V and 6 bases from J, the junction kept 6 bases outside the gene matches. The CDR3 is 15 residues long. Per the germline V gene, CDR1 is SGHRS and CDR2 is YFSETQ. For the CDR3, the DNA is TGCGCCAGCAGCTTTCGGACTAGCGGACCCGATACGCAGTATTTT. It is translated as CASSFRTSGPDTQYF.

The chain recombines TRBV11-1 with TRBJ1-2; TRBD1 agrees at 10 bases. V was clipped by 5 bases and J by 7 bases; unmatched bases: 13. This CDR3 contains 16 residues. The germline V gene encodes CDR1 SGHAT and CDR2 FQDESV (reference sequence). The CDR3 bases are TGTGCCAGCAGCCCTACCCCCCGACAGGGGGCGGTTGGCTACACCTTC. It encodes CASSPTPRQGAVGYTF.

The chain uses TRBV15 and TRBJ2-1; the D gene is possibly TRBD1 (6 bases). The CDR3 extends over 16 amino acids. The germline V and J ends were trimmed by 3 bases and 3 bases, with 15 bases remaining between them. Looked up from germline, CDR1 is LNHNV and CDR2 is YYDKDF (reference sequence). CDR3 protein: CATSSLQGDSYNEQFF. CDR3 DNA: TGTGCCACCAGCAGCCTACAGGGAGATAGCTACAATGAGCAGTTCTTC.

The rearrangement joins TRBV10-2 to TRBJ1-6; weak D call: TRBD1 (5 bases). V was shortened by 0 bases and J by 7 bases, with 7 bases between the two germline ends. This CDR3 spans 14 amino acids. Germline V gene data show CDR1 as WSHSY and CDR2 as SAAADI. Here the CDR3 DNA reads TGCGCCAGCAGTGAGTCGGGGGGGAATTCACCCCTCCACTTT. It encodes CASSESGGNSPLHF.

The chain joins TRBV9 to TRBJ2-3; no definite D call. The ends were cut back, 3 bases at V and 8 bases at J, with 10 bases in the middle. There are 12 residues in the CDR3. Germline V gene lookup returns CDR1 SGDLS and CDR2 YYNGEE. As DNA, the CDR3 is TGTGCCAGCAGCGGGGAATTTGGTACGCAGTATTTT. Translation: CASSGEFGTQYF. Drawing the rest from reference TRBV9 and TRBJ2-3, the complete variable domain is DSGVTQTPKHLITATGQRVTLRCSPRSGDLSVYWYQQSLDQGLQFLIQYYNGEERAKGNILERFSAQQFPDLHSELNLSSLELGDSALYFCASSGEFGTQYFGPGTRLTVL.

The table lists this clone with a few counts. This chain links TRBV10-2 with TRBJ1-2; TRBD1 might be the D (5 bases). The CDR3 is 13 residues long. The germline V and J ends were trimmed by 8 bases and 7 bases, with 17 bases remaining between them. The germline gives CDR1 WSHSY, CDR2 SAAADI. CDR3 coding DNA: TGCGCCAGCGTTGCGGCAGGGTTCGGTGGCTACACCTTC. Its translation: CASVAAGFGGYTF.

The chain couples TRBV6-5 to TRBJ1-2; D remains unclear. The CDR3 extends over 14 amino acids. The germline V gene has CDR1 MNHEY and CDR2 SVGAGI. Trimming cost V 7 bases and J 1 base, with 13 bases left between them. In DNA form, the CDR3 reads TGTGCCAGCACCCCACGGAGGGATAACTATGGCTACACCTTC. Its protein product is CASTPRRDNYGYTF.

The V and J genes are TRBV5-1 and TRBJ2-2, with a weak D call TRBD2 (7 bases). The CDR3 spans 16 residues. V was cut by 4 bases and J by 4 bases, with 17 bases left in between. Per the germline V gene, CDR1 is SGHRS and CDR2 is YFSETQ. CDR3 residues: CASSHTGGGFTGELFF. For the CDR3, the DNA is TGCGCCAGCAGCCACACGGGCGGGGGCTTCACCGGGGAGCTGTTTTTT.

This clone has a handful of counts. The chain joins TRBV28 to TRBJ2-7; 7 bases align to TRBD2. The CDR3 loop spans 13 amino acids. Germline loops: CDR1 MDHEN, CDR2 SYDVKM. Trimming cost V 7 bases and J 7 bases; bases outside gene matches: 10. The CDR3 reads CASMGGGVWEQYF. The CDR3 DNA follows: TGTGCCAGCATGGGTGGGGGGGTTTGGGAGCAGTACTTC. Full variable domain (remainder filled in from reference TRBV28 and TRBJ2-7): DVKVTQSSRYLVKRTGEKVFLECVQDMDHENMFWYRQDPGLGLRLIYFSYDVKMKEKGDIPEGYSVSREKKERFSLILESASTNQTSMYLCASMGGGVWEQYFGPGTRLTVT.

This chain connects TRBV7-8 to TRBJ1-1; 9 bases line up with TRBD1. Germline V CDR1 and CDR2: SGHVS, FQNEAQ. The CDR3 is 14 amino acids. V shed 5 bases and J 4 bases; nucleotides not matched to a gene: 5. In DNA form, the CDR3 reads TGTGCCAGCAGCCAGGGACAGGGTTCCACTGAAGCTTTCTTT. This codes for CASSQGQGSTEAFF.

The CDR3 DNA reads as TGTGCCAGCAGCTTGGTACGGGGGCGAACTGAAGCTTTCTTT. Protein: CASSLVRGRTEAFF. This chain connects TRBV5-5 to TRBJ1-1; TRBD1 is a possible D gene (6 bases). V was clipped by 0 bases and J by 5 bases, with 11 bases between them. This CDR3 region has 14 residues. Germline V CDR1 and CDR2: SGHKS, YYEKEE (reference sequence).

This chain joins TRBV6-5 and TRBJ2-1, with D perhaps being TRBD1 or TRBD2 (6 bases each). The germline gives CDR1 MNHEY, CDR2 SVGAGI. The CDR3 consists of 12 residues. Trimming took off 6 bases at V and 7 bases at J, with 10 bases between the two ends. The CDR3 protein is CASSRGGNEQFF. In DNA form, the CDR3 reads TGTGCCAGCAGCCGAGGGGGGAATGAGCAGTTCTTC.